This T cell receptor (beta chain) was sequenced in a study of OX40 agonist ivuxolimab in advanced cancers. Germline-derived CDR1 and CDR2 are SGHRS and YFSETQ. The CDR3 covers 14 residues. V lost 4 bases to trimming and J lost 3 bases; unmatched junction nucleotides: 3. Sequencing used immunoSEQ multiplex PCR; TCRdb keeps in-frame clones, though not all of them. The repertoire holds about 78,000 clones, with about nine tenths as singletons. Drawing of blood for sampling happened at baseline, at cycle 4 day 1, and at cycle 7 day 1. The source is an adult with an advanced solid tumor such as melanoma, head and neck, liver or kidney cancer. Specimen: CD4+ or CD8+ T cells sorted from blood, collected in a trial of the OX40 agonist ivuxolimab. The chain recombines TRBV5-1 with TRBJ2-3; 9 bases are a match to TRBD2. The CDR3, as DNA: TGCGCCAGCAGCCCCGGACTAGCGACAGATACGCAGTATTTT. Protein sequence: CASSPGLATDTQYF. Full variable domain (missing parts from reference TRBV5-1 and TRBJ2-3): KAGVTQTPRYLIKTRGQQVTLSCSPISGHRSVSWYQQTPGQGLQFLFEYFSETQRNKGNFPGRFSGRQFSNSRSEMNVSTLELGDSALYLCASSPGLATDTQYFGPGTRLTVL.